The entry that follows covers one TCR beta chain sequence. This sample was included in a study of T-cell reconstitution after alpha-beta-depleted transplantation in children. TCRbeta library construction was performed incorporating unique molecular identifiers. Each CDR3 protein is one row after TCRdb ran MiXCR on the PCR reads. The profile covers hundreds of thousands of distinct CDR3 sequences, with about 11% appearing a single time and less than 5% taken by the ten largest. The CDR3 runs to 17 residues. The ends lost 7 bases at V and 0 bases at J; junction bases unmatched: 10. Germline values: CDR1 ENHRY, CDR2 SYGVKD.

This specimen consisted of PBMCs from the stem cell graft donor, obtained from the stem cell graft. The clonotype comes from a human donor who donated a stem cell graft to a child with acute myeloid leukemia. The V call is TRBV10-3, the J call TRBJ2-1; 9 nucleotides align to TRBD2. The CDR3 spells CAIKEAGGLSSYNEQFF. The CDR3 nucleotides are TGTGCCATCAAGGAAGCGGGAGGCCTCAGCTCCTACAATGAGCAGTTCTTC.